A single sample is the source of the 2 T cell receptor beta chains below, sequenced in a study of T cells in women clearing cervical HPV infection. The assay was immunoSEQ multiplex PCR, and TCRdb's table has in-frame clones only and misses some. Its listing shows 30,000 to 35,000 clones. The sequencing input was blood buffy coat. Receptor source: a woman aged 18 to 75 with a cervical HPV16 infection that either progressed to CIN3+ or cleared (not recorded which).

Turning to this clone: Read data end 3 residues before the CDR3 end; the end is taken from the germline J gene. This rearrangement joins TRBV7-2 to TRBJ1-2; tentative D call: TRBD1 (6 bases). V lost 3 bases to trimming and J lost 4 bases, with 12 bases between them. Germline CDR1 and CDR2: SGHTA and FQGNSA. CDR3 size: 14 residues. CDR3 bases read: TGTGCCAGCAGCTTCCGGGACAAAGGCTATGGC. Translation: CASSFRDKGYG. The full CDR3 protein reads CASSFRDKGYGYTF.

On this clone itself: The observed sequence ends 3 residues before the CDR3 terminus, with the missing tail filled in from the germline J gene. The V call is TRBV7-2, the J call TRBJ1-4, with D hard to call. Germline V gene lookup returns CDR1 SGHTA and CDR2 FQGNSA. The CDR3 is made up of 13 amino acids. Incomplete CDR3 DNA: TGTGCCAGCAGCTCCACCGGGGAGCCACCA. The encoded protein is CASSSTGEPP. The full CDR3 protein is CASSSTGEPPLFF.